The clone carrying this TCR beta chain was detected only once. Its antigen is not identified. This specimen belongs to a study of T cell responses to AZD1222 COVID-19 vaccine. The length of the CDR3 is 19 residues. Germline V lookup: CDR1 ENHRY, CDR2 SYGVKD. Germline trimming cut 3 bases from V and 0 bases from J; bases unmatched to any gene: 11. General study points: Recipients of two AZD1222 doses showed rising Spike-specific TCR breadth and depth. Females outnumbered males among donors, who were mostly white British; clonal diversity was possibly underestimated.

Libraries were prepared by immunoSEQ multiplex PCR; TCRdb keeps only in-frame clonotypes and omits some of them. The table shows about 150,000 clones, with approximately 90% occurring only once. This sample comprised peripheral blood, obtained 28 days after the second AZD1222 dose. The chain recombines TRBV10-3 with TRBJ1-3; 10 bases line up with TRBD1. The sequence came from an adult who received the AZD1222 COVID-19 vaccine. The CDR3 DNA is TGTGCCATCAGTGATAGACAGGGGGCCCTCACCCTCTCTGGAAACACCATATATTTT. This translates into CAISDRQGALTLSGNTIYF.